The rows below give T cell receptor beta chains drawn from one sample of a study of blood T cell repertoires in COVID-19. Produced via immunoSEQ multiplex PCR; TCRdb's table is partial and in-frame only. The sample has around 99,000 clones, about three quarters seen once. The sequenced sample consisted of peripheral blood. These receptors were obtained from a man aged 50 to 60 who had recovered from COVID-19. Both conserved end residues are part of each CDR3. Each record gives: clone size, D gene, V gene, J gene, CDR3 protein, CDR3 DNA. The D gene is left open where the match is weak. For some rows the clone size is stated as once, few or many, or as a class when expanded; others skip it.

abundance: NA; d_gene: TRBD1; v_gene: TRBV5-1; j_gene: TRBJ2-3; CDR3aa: CASRWGTGSDTQYF; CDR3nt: TGCGCCAGCCGATGGGGGACAGGGTCAGATACGCAGTATTTT
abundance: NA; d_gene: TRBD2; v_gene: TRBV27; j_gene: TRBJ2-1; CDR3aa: CASSLGGGDYNEQFF; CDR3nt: TGTGCCAGCAGTCTCGGGGGGGGAGACTACAATGAGCAGTTCTTC
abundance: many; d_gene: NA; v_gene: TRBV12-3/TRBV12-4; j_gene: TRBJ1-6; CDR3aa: CASTEAWNSPLHF; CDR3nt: TGTGCCAGCACCGAGGCTTGGAATTCACCCCTCCACTTT
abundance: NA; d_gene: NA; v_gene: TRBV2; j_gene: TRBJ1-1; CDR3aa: CASSTTTNTEAFF; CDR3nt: TGTGCCAGCTCGACAACAACGAACACTGAAGCTTTCTTT
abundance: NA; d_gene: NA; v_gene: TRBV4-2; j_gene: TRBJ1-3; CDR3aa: CASSQGSSGSIGNTIYF; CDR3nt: TGTGCCAGCAGCCAAGGGTCTAGTGGCAGCATCGGAAACACCATATATTTT
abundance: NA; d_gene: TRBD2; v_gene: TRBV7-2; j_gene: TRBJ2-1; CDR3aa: CASSVTGLDDEQFF; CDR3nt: TGTGCCAGCAGCGTTACGGGACTAGACGATGAGCAGTTCTTC
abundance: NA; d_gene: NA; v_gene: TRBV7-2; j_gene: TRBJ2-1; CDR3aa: CASSWSSYNEQFF; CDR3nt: TGTGCCAGCAGCTGGAGCTCGTACAATGAGCAGTTCTTC
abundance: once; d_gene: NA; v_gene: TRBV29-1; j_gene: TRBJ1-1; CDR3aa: CSARRVTEAFF; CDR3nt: TGCAGCGCCCGTCGTGTGACTGAAGCTTTCTTT
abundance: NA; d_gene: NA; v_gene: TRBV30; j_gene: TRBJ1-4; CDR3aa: CAWSITGSEKLFF; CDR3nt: TGTGCCTGGAGCATTACAGGGAGTGAAAAACTGTTTTTT
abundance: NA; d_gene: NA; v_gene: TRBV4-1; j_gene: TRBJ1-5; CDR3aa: CASSPTVPQLNQPQHF; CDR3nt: TGCGCCAGCAGTCCGACTGTACCGCAGCTGAATCAGCCCCAGCATTTT
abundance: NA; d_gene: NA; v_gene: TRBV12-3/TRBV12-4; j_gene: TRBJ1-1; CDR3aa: CASSYKGTEAFF; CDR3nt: TGTGCCAGCAGTTATAAGGGGACTGAAGCTTTCTTT
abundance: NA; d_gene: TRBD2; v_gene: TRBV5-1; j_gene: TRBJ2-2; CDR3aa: CASSVLPGLAATGELFF; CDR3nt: TGCGCCAGCAGCGTGCTCCCGGGACTAGCGGCGACCGGGGAGCTGTTTTTT
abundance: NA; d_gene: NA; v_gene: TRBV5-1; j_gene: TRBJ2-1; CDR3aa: CASSLTASTNNEQFF; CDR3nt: TGCGCCAGCAGCTTGACGGCGTCTACTAACAATGAGCAGTTCTTC
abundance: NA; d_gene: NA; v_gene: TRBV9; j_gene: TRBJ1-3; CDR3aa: CASSVGPQGGNTIYF; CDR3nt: TGTGCCAGCAGCGTAGGTCCCCAGGGAGGAAACACCATATATTTT
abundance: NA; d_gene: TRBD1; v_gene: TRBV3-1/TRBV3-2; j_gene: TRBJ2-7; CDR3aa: CASSQAGTGVIEQYF; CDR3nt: TGTGCCAGCAGCCAAGCTGGGACAGGGGTAATCGAGCAGTACTTC
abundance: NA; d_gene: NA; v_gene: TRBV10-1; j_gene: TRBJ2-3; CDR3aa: CASGTSTDTQYF; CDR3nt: TGCGCCAGCGGTACTAGCACAGATACGCAGTATTTT
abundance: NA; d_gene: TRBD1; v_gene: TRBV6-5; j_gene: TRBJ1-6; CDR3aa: CASRTGTGTPLHF; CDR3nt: TGTGCCAGCAGAACCGGGACAGGGACACCCCTCCACTTT
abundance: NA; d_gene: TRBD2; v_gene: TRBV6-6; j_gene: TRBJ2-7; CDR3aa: CASSYLTSGIYEQYF; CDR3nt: TGTGCCAGCAGTTACCTGACTAGCGGTATCTACGAGCAGTACTTC
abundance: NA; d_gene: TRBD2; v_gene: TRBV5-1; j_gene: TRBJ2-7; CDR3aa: CASSPETSGWSSYEQYF; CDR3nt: TGCGCCAGCAGCCCGGAGACTAGCGGGTGGAGCTCCTACGAGCAGTACTTC
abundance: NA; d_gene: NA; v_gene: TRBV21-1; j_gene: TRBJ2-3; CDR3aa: CASSKGTGGRLNTQYF; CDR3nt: TGTGCCAGCAGCAAAGGGACGGGGGGGCGTTTGAATACGCAGTATTTT
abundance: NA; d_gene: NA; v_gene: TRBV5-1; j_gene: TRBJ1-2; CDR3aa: CASSLEEEFSYGYTF; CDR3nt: TGCGCCAGCAGCTTGGAAGAGGAATTTTCGTATGGCTACACCTTC
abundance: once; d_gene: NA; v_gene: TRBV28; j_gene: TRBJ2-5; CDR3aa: CASSGGTVKETQYF; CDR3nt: TGTGCCAGCAGTGGAGGGACAGTTAAAGAGACCCAGTACTTC
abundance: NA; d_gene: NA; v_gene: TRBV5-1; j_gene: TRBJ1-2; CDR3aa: CASSPTRDISARRFYGYTF; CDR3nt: TGCGCCAGCAGCCCTACCCGGGACATTAGCGCCCGAAGGTTCTATGGCTACACCTTC
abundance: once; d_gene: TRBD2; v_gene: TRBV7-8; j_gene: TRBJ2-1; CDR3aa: CASSGSDIHEQFF; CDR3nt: TGTGCCAGTAGCGGGAGTGATATCCATGAGCAGTTCTTC
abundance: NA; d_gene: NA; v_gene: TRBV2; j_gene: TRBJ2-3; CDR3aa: CASSEGGTDTQYF; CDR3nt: TGTGCCAGCAGTGAAGGAGGTACAGATACGCAGTATTTT
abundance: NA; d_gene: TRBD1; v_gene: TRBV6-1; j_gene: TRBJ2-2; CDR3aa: CASSELRGTERFVRELFF; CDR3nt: TGTGCCAGCAGTGAACTGAGAGGGACAGAAAGATTTGTACGGGAGCTGTTTTTT
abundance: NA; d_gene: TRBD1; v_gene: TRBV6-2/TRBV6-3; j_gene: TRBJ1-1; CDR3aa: CASSYRTGGARDTEAFF; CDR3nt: TGTGCCAGCAGTTACAGGACAGGGGGCGCAAGGGACACTGAAGCTTTCTTT
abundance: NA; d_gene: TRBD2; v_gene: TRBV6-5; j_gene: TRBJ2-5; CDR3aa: CASSRLAGAETQYF; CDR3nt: TGTGCCAGCAGTCGACTAGCGGGGGCGGAGACCCAGTACTTC
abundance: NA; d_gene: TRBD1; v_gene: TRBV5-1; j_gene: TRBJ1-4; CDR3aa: CASSPGQTVLTNEKLFF; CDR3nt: TGCGCCAGCAGCCCGGGACAGACTGTTCTAACTAATGAAAAACTGTTTTTT
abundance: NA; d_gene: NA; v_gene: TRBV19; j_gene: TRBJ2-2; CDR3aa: CASQPVGGTGELFF; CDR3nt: TGTGCCAGCCAGCCGGTGGGGGGCACCGGGGAGCTGTTTTTT
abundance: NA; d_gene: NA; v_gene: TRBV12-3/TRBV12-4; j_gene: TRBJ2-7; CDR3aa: CASSLLTYEQYF; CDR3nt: TGTGCCAGCAGCCTCCTAACCTACGAGCAGTACTTC
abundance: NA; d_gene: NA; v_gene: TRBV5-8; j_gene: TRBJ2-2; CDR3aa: CASSFDTNTGELFF; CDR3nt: TGTGCCAGCAGCTTCGACACGAACACCGGGGAGCTGTTTTTT
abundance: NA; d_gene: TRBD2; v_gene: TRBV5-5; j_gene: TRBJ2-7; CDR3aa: CASSRQGLANDEQYF; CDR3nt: TGTGCCAGCAGCCGACAAGGACTAGCGAACGACGAGCAGTACTTC
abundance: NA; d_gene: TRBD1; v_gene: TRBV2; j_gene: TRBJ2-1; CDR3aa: CASSLQGVANDEQFF; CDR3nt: TGTGCCAGCAGTCTACAGGGGGTGGCAAACGATGAGCAGTTCTTC
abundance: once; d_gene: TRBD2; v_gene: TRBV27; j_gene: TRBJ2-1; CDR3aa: CASSDPLAGGSKFF; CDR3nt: TGTGCCAGCAGCGATCCCCTAGCGGGAGGGAGCAAGTTCTTC
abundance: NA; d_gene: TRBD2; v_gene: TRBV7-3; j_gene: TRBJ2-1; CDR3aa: CASSLGLAGVSEQFF; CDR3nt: TGTGCCAGCAGCTTGGGACTAGCGGGAGTAAGTGAGCAGTTCTTC
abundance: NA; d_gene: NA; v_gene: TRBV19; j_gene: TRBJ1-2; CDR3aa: CASRAGGGYGYTF; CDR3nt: TGTGCCAGTAGGGCGGGAGGGGGCTATGGCTACACCTTC
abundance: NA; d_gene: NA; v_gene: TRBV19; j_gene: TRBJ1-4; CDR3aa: CASSISGGVEKLFF; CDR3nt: TGTGCCAGTAGTATTTCGGGTGGAGTAGAAAAACTGTTTTTT
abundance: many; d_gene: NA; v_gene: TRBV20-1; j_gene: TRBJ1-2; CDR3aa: CSAPSGYGYTF; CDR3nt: TGCAGTGCACCGAGCGGTTATGGCTACACCTTC
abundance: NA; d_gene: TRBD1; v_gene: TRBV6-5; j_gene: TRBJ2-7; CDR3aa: CASSYGVRGHEQYF; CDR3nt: TGTGCCAGCAGTTACGGTGTCAGGGGGCACGAGCAGTACTTC
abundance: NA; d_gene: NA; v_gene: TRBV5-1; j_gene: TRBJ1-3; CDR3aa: CASSSATSGNTIYF; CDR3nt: TGCGCCAGCAGCTCCGCCACATCTGGAAACACCATATATTTT
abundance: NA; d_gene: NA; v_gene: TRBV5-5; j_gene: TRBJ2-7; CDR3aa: CASSLGGPAAYEQYF; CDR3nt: TGTGCCAGCAGCTTGGGAGGGCCAGCGGCCTACGAGCAGTACTTC
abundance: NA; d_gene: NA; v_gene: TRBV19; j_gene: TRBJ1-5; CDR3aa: CASSIDRYNQPQHF; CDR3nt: TGTGCCAGTAGTATAGACAGATACAATCAGCCCCAGCATTTT
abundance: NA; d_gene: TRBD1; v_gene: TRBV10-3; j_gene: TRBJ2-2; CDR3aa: CAIPAQQGARNTGELFF; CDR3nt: TGTGCCATACCAGCACAACAGGGGGCTAGGAACACCGGGGAGCTGTTTTTT
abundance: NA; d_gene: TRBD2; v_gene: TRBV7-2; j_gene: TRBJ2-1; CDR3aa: CASSARGGGAGVTYNEQFF; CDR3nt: TGTGCCAGCAGTGCCCGGGGAGGTGGGGCGGGAGTTACCTACAATGAGCAGTTCTTC
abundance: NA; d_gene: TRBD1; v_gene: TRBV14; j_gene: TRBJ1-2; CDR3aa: CASSQDLGAGGANYGYTF; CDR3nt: TGTGCCAGCAGCCAAGATCTGGGGGCAGGGGGAGCTAACTATGGCTACACCTTC